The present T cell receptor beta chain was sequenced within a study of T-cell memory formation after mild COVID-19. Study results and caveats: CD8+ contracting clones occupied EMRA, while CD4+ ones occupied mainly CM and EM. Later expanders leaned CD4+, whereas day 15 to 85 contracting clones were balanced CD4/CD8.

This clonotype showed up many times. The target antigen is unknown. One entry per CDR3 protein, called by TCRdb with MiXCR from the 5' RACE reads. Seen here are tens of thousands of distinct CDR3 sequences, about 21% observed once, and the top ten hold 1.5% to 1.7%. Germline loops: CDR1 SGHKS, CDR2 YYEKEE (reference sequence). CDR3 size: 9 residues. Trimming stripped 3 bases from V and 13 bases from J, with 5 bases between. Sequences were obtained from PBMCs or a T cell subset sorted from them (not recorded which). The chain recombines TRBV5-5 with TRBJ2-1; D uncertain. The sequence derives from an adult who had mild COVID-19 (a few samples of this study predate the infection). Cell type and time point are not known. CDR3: CASSSFQFF. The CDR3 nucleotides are TGTGCCAGCAGCTCCTTCCAGTTCTTC.